This record looks at one T cell receptor (beta chain) sequence and its context. Its binding antigen is unknown. Base-call qualities are not available, and no considerably larger clone is one nucleotide away. This sample was taken from a study of cytomegalovirus exposure and HLA in healthy donors (dated by TCRdb to the late 2010s). Context from the whole study: In an earlier analysis of approximately 500 of the donors, 250 to 350 Gb of sequence data and just under 120 million unique TCR beta sequences from about 190 million T cells were reported. Roughly five DR-DQ haplotypes were handled as single units for association and clustering, since linkage in the cohort was strong. The number of typed donors differed by locus: 629-630 for A, B, C, DRB1 and DQB1; approximately 520 for DQA1; approximately 600 for DPA1; and roughly 490 for DPB1. In a later genetic analysis, genome-wide SNP genotypes for about 55% of the roughly 700 donors were used, and that subset was treated as a discovery cohort. The study combined high-throughput TCR immunosequencing, statistical association of individual TCRs with disease status, and machine learning to predict cytomegalovirus infection status. The study aimed to test whether signatures of past pathogen exposure could be identified by cataloging public T cell receptors. In a later analysis, previously published TCR beta repertoires from fewer than 750 donors were re-analyzed and high-resolution HLA genotyping was added so that TCR occurrence patterns could be studied. HLA typing covered class I and class II loci at four-digit resolution. Every repertoire in the discovery cohort had been generated on one and the same sequencing platform. An early release covering roughly 600 HLA-typed donors comprised around 300 gigabases of sequencing data and around 80 million unique TCR sequences. To decide whether each TCR beta V gene segment behaved as functional or pseudogenic, an earlier analysis of some 600 of the donors relied on high-throughput TCR beta sequencing. Among 300 to 450 genotyped donors of the cohort, an average of approximately 230,000 unique TCR beta nucleotide sequences were sequenced per donor, roughly 20% of them non-productive. In addition to the first cohort of around 670 subjects, a separate validation cohort of over 90 different subjects was used. Of the roughly 430 genotyped donors, 65% to 90% fell in the genetic ancestry cluster associated with self-reported Caucasian donors. The study profiled the T cell repertoires of under 850 subjects by immunosequencing and related them to cytomegalovirus serostatus. Rather than drawing on any new phenotypic data, the later analysis identified candidate immune exposures from TCR beta sequences and the way those sequences occurred across donors. Donor age, sex, ethnicity and CMV serostatus were compiled together with the repertoire data. General findings and caveats noted by the study authors: Specific HLA alleles were associated with around 18,000 TCR beta sequences at a false discovery rate of 0.05 in a later analysis. A total of around 150 TCR beta chains were listed by the study as associated with cytomegalovirus. Because HLA typing was unavailable for some donors at each locus, only the typed subset was used in association tests. The 87-base-pair reads could not distinguish some IMGT-functional V segments, including TRBV6-2 and TRBV6-3, so those segments were excluded. A later genetic analysis associated a missense DCLRE1C variant with V-gene and J-gene trimming of TCR beta chains, and an independent cohort replicated the association. The only immune exposure information available for the cohort was CMV serostatus. A further reported finding was that TCR beta sequences accurately predicted the HLA-A and HLA-B alleles for most subjects in the first cohort. An earlier analysis of several hundred of the donors showed that most TCR beta V segments appeared in productive rearrangements either about 90% or about 30% of the time, which broadly matched IMGT annotations. Most CMV-associated TCR beta chains appeared to be HLA-restricted in a later analysis, and the HLA associations seemed to be driven largely by CMV exposure. In vitro tests confirmed that a few of the cytomegalovirus-associated TCR beta chains recognize cytomegalovirus antigens. When HLA alleles, especially DR and DQ, strongly co-occurred, TCR associations were difficult to assign to individual alleles. The classifier was reported to diagnose cytomegalovirus status with high specificity and sensitivity in both the original and validation cohorts. Correlated functional status among segregating V segments might be attributable to linkage disequilibrium, but an unknown experimental factor could not be ruled out. A group of highly shared sequence variants was considered likely to be a technical artifact of the sequencing pipeline. The cohort was sequenced for TCR beta chains only, and without alpha or paired-chain data the features that could be detected were limited. The presence/absence analyses assumed that sequencing depth was roughly uniform across donors, and that assumption may not be true. The authors suggested that the approach could potentially be extended to other disease states and immunological phenotypes. A later analysis found that TCR association rates varied across HLA loci, with DRB1 alleles showing the most associated TCRs and HLA-C alleles the fewest. According to a later analysis, parvovirus B19, influenza, CMV and Epstein-Barr virus appeared linked to several top co-occurrence clusters. Compared with equally common non-associated chains, HLA-associated TCR beta chains in a later analysis were more clonally expanded and had lower generation probabilities. The earlier analysis of about 600 of the donors excluded 15 to 20 rarely observed V segments, including chromosome 9 orphons, because counts were too low. In a later genetic analysis, fewer N-insertions in productive TCRs were reported among donors in an Asian-associated ancestry cluster than the 666-donor mean. Across donors, most TCR sequences were observed very rarely, whereas some public TCRs were present in many individuals.

The cohort consisted of 666 healthy bone marrow donors. At the time of sampling, every cohort member was nominally healthy, though immune exposures that went unrecorded were likely present. The donor was CMV seropositive and belonged to the group of about 290 seropositive cohort members. Every donor gave a peripheral blood sample, and the peripheral blood mononuclear cells from that sample were used for TCR beta sequencing. The Qiagen DNeasy Blood Extraction Kit was used to extract genomic DNA from the blood cell samples. Receptors were amplified or captured by the immunoSEQ multiplex PCR assay. The multiplex PCR relied on a mix of 60 forward primers for TCR Vbeta segments and 13 reverse primers for TCR Jbeta segments. The CDR3 region of rearranged TCR beta genes was amplified from genomic DNA by a multiplex PCR assay. The amplified TCR beta libraries were sequenced on the Illumina HiSeq System as 87-base-pair reads. Turning to the authors' computational methods: A later analysis counted tens of millions of unique TCR beta chains across the 550 to 800 repertoires, and some 11 million of these chains were shared by at least two donors. Raw reads were error-corrected and collapsed into unique sequences by a nearest-neighbor algorithm in which closely related sequences were merged to remove PCR and sequencing errors. To assign V, D and J gene segments, CDR3 sequences were aligned to IMGT reference sequences. For a sequence to be retained, a match of at least six nucleotides was required to both a V gene segment and a J gene segment. Rearrangements were called productive when the CDR3 lacked stop codons and stayed in frame with V and J; all others were non-productive. Following IMGT convention, CDR3 was defined as the stretch from the second conserved V-encoded cysteine up to the conserved J-encoded phenylalanine. Sequences without an unambiguous match to a single V gene segment were excluded from the earlier analysis of about 600 of the donors. An earlier analysis of some 500 of the donors classified V segments as functional when productive rearrangements were above 56.7% and as segregating when the standard deviation between donors was above 5%. To diagnose cytomegalovirus status from the catalog of TCR beta chain sequences, a statistical classification framework was built. In a later analysis, TCR nucleotide sequences were compared against IMGT/GENE-DB human TR gene sequences so that V and J genes could be assigned. In a later analysis, CDR3 sequences and most-parsimonious VDJ recombination scenarios were assigned using the TCRdist pipeline. A later analysis defined each TCR beta chain by its CDR3 amino acid sequence plus V-gene family, and excluded reads lacking a unique V-gene family. To address suspected cross-contamination and a sequencing artifact, a later analysis removed around 590 highly shared, low-generation-probability nucleotide sequences. In a later analysis, a clonal expansion index for each public chain was calculated from normalized within-repertoire ranks of inferred template counts. A later analysis computed generation probabilities with a VDJ recombination model fitted to out-of-frame rearrangements, and checked the results against IGoR. In a later analysis, hypergeometric tests were used to score TCR-TCR, TCR-HLA and TCR-CMV co-occurrence, with a repertoire-size bias correction applied to TCR pairs. To estimate false discovery rates, a later analysis permuted the HLA or CMV assignments 20 times. In a later analysis, co-occurring TCRs were grouped using DBSCAN, and TCRdist sequence similarity was added for clustering within HLA-allele-positive subsets. Repertoires with fewer than 30,000 or more than 120,000 public chains, plus five repertoires with anomalous nucleotide sharing, were excluded from co-occurrence clustering. TCRdb re-hosts the immuneACCESS table, in-frame sequences only. Its copies lack some clones; in the studies checked, an unresolved V gene accounts for under half of them, and the cause for the rest is not known. The DNA was the basis for D and trimming; V, J and clone size are from that table. The sample table holds 100,000 to 120,000 clones, of which about 80% were seen once. Together, the top ten hold 13% of the sample.

Looking up the germline V gene yields CDR1 SGHRS and CDR2 YFSETQ. V trim: 0 bases; J trim: 0 bases; unmatched bases: 3. Including cysteine and phenylalanine, the CDR3 has 17 amino acids. The DNA shown is the 51-base CDR3, in frame from base 1. The chain couples TRBV5-1 to TRBJ1-6; TRBD1 fits 7 bases in the junction. The sample comprised PBMCs. The sequence was collected from a man aged 25 to 40 in good health and CMV-seropositive. This receptor carries the CDR3 CASSLAGQSSYNSPLHF. Read as DNA, the sequence is TGCGCCAGCAGCTTGGCGGGACAGAGCTCCTATAATTCACCCCTCCACTTT.